This T cell receptor (beta chain) comes out of a study of blood T cell repertoires in COVID-19. For the study at large: Researchers got acute and convalescent COVID-19 samples from the United States, Italy and Spain. T cells, B-cell-depleted T cells, or PBMCs supplied cDNA or gDNA.

Germline CDR1 and CDR2: MNHEY and SMNVEV (reference sequence). The CDR3 has 15 residues. V gave up 7 bases and J gave up 0 bases; unmatched junction bases: 5. In the study's own analysis: Researchers report that nucleated cell counts were estimated from reference gene primer amplification. Sequencing was performed with immunoSEQ multiplex PCR; in TCRdb, only in-frame clones are kept and a portion is missing. V, J and clone size reflect that table, while D and trimming were determined from the DNA. The sample lists under 200,000 clones; 85% to 90% were seen once. This receptor was taken from a woman older than 75 in a cohort sampled during active or convalescent COVID-19. The sequencing input was peripheral blood. The chain carries TRBV27 and TRBJ1-4, with 7 bases matching TRBD1. CDR3 sequence (DNA): TGTGCCAGCAAAACTCAGGGGGCAACTAATGAAAAACTGTTTTTT. This gives the protein CASKTQGATNEKLFF.